The 27 T cell receptor beta chains reported below all come from one sample, sequenced in a study of T cells of healthy individuals. TCRdb redid the calling of the 5' RACE reads with MiXCR, one entry per CDR3 protein. This sample yields about 100,000 distinct CDR3 sequences, of which roughly 15% are seen a single time; around 6.4% belongs to the top ten. The receptor source for this set is a human donor in good health.

This clonotype was seen ten or more times. The gene calls are TRBV18 and TRBJ1-5, with 9 positions matching TRBD1. The CDR3 is 16 amino acids. The germline CDR1 and CDR2 sequences are KGHSH and LQKENI. V was pared by 3 bases and J by 4 bases, with 7 bases of the junction left unmatched. CDR3: CASSPLPGQGNQPQHF. CDR3 in DNA: TGTGCCAGCTCACCCCTCCCGGGACAGGGAAATCAGCCCCAGCATTTT.

This clonotype was counted between two and nine times. The rearrangement uses TRBV9 and TRBJ2-7; D gene unclear. V was trimmed by 4 bases and J by 0 bases, leaving 20 bases between them. The germline CDR1 and CDR2 sequences are SGDLS and YYNGEE. The CDR3 is made up of 17 amino acids. The CDR3 sequence: CASSPSGPQTSSYEQYF. The CDR3 DNA follows: TGTGCCAGCAGCCCCAGTGGGCCACAGACCAGCTCCTACGAGCAGTACTTC.

This clonotype was seen only a few times. The chain combines TRBV28 with TRBJ2-2; TRBD2 agrees at 7 bases. The trim removed 5 bases at V and 2 bases at J, leaving 5 bases unmatched. This CDR3 is built from 15 residues. Germline CDR1 is MDHEN and CDR2 is SYDVKM. CDR3 loop: CASSLAELNTGELFF. The CDR3 DNA reads TGTGCCAGCAGTCTAGCGGAGCTAAACACCGGGGAGCTGTTTTTT.

The rearrangement uses TRBV28 and TRBJ2-7; possible D gene TRBD1, 6 bases. V dropped 5 bases and J dropped 9 bases, with 29 bases sitting between them. Per the germline V gene, CDR1 is MDHEN and CDR2 is SYDVKM. The CDR3 contains 17 residues. As DNA, the CDR3 is TGTGCCAGCAGTCAAACCCGACCGACAGGCATTGAGAAGGGGCAGTACTTC. It is translated as CASSQTRPTGIEKGQYF.

The V call is TRBV7-8, the J call TRBJ1-2; D uncertain. Germline V gene lookup returns CDR1 SGHVS and CDR2 FQNEAQ. Between the trimmed V and J ends, which lost 1 base and 2 bases, there was a span of 14 bases. This CDR3 has 16 residues. This CDR3 is CASSLEAEGTNYGYTF. CDR3 sequence (DNA): TGTGCCAGCAGCTTAGAGGCGGAGGGTACCAACTATGGCTACACCTTC.

The J gene is TRBJ2-1, the V gene TRBV5-4, with D uncertain. The V and J ends lost 1 base and 7 bases respectively, with 9 bases between them. This CDR3 spans 13 amino acids. The germline gives CDR1 SGHNT, CDR2 YYREEE (reference sequence). The DNA for the CDR3 is TGTGCCAGCAGCTTGAAGGTAGGGAATGAGCAGTTCTTC. Residues: CASSLKVGNEQFF. Together with reference TRBV5-4 and TRBJ2-1, the CDR3 gives the full variable domain: ETGVTQSPTHLIKTRGQQVTLRCSSQSGHNTVSWYQQALGQGPQFIFQYYREEENGRGNFPPRFSGLQFPNYSSELNVNALELDDSALYLCASSLKVGNEQFFGPGTRLTVL.

The V gene is TRBV6-6, the J gene TRBJ1-6, with unresolved D. Germline V gene data show CDR1 as MNHNY and CDR2 as SVGAGI (reference sequence). V lost 0 bases and J lost 5, with 20 bases in between. The CDR3 sequence is 19 residues long. The CDR3 here is CASSYSKGLSSRDNSPLHF. The DNA for the CDR3 is TGTGCCAGCAGTTACTCGAAGGGCCTCTCCTCACGAGATAATTCACCCCTCCACTTT.

This clonotype was observed a few times. The V gene is TRBV2, the J gene TRBJ1-1; D is perhaps TRBD1 (5 bases). Per germline, CDR1 SNHLY and CDR2 FYNNEI. The CDR3 is 16 amino acids. Trimming left V 3 bases short and J 7 bases short, with 21 bases between. Here the CDR3 reads CASSDSPGAGSYEAFF. The DNA for the CDR3 is TGTGCCAGCAGTGACTCCCCTGGGGCAGGGAGCTATGAAGCTTTCTTT.

There are many counts of this clonotype. The rearrangement uses TRBV28 and TRBJ2-7; no firm D call. The CDR3 runs 12 residues. Germline V gene lookup returns CDR1 MDHEN and CDR2 SYDVKM. Between the trimmed V and J ends, which lost 3 bases and 2 bases, there was a span of 5 bases. The CDR3 spells CASSLVTYEQYF. The CDR3 nucleotides are TGTGCCAGCAGTTTGGTGACCTACGAGCAGTACTTC.

Points on this clonotype: A much larger clone differs from this one at a single base, so this may be a read error. The chain couples TRBV29-1 to TRBJ2-7; 9 nucleotides agree with TRBD1. CDR3 length: 13 amino acids. V lost 6 bases and J lost 8; bases outside the gene matches: 11. Germline V gene sequence: CDR1 SQVTM, CDR2 ANQGSEA. CDR3: CSVPGQGLYKQYF. CDR3 coding DNA: TGCAGCGTCCCGGGACAGGGTCTTTACAAGCAGTACTTC.

A few counts support this clonotype. The V call is TRBV2, the J call TRBJ2-3, with 14 bases identical to TRBD2. The length of the CDR3 is 15 residues. V dropped 4 bases and J dropped 6; count of bases not matched to a gene: 3. The germline V gene encodes CDR1 SNHLY and CDR2 FYNNEI. The CDR3 loop is CASSGGLAGVDTQYF. Written as DNA, the CDR3 is TGTGCCAGCAGTGGGGGACTAGCGGGAGTTGATACGCAGTATTTT.

This clonotype occurred a few times. The chain couples TRBV6-2 or TRBV6-3 to TRBJ1-1; the match to TRBD1 covers 12 bases. Trimming at V came to 6 bases and at J to 8 bases, leaving 22 bases not matched to a gene. The CDR3 has 19 amino acids. The germline V gene has CDR1 MNHEY and CDR2 SVGEGT. The CDR3, as DNA: TGTGCCAGCAGCAAAATGGCCCTCGGGACAGGGGGCATAAAGCCCGAAGCTTTCTTT. This gives the protein CASSKMALGTGGIKPEAFF.

The CDR3 bases are TGTGCCATCAGACCGGGACAGGGTGATTCCCAAACAGATACGCAGTATTTT. Translating gives CAIRPGQGDSQTDTQYF. This chain uses TRBV10-3 with TRBJ2-3; 9 bases are a match to TRBD1. V trimming: 6 bases; J trimming: 3 bases; junction bases outside the gene matches: 13. The CDR3 contains 17 residues. Germline-derived CDR1 and CDR2 are ENHRY and SYGVKD.

This chain connects TRBV6-1 to TRBJ2-7; D call uncertain. Looked up from germline, CDR1 is MNHNS and CDR2 is SASEGT. CDR3 length equals 15 residues. V lost 7 bases to trimming and J lost 3 bases, with 19 bases between them. For the CDR3, the DNA is TGTGCCAGCATTAACGGTCCCCTTGCCCTCTACGAGCAGTACTTC. It codes for CASINGPLALYEQYF.

The V call is TRBV9, the J call TRBJ2-2; 7 positions agree with TRBD1. V was pared by 7 bases and J by 5 bases, with 11 bases of the junction left unmatched. Germline values: CDR1 SGDLS, CDR2 YYNGEE. The CDR3 totals 15 residues. CDR3 bases: TGTGCCAGCGCTCGAGGGGGCGCAGGGACCGGGGAGCTGTTTTTT. It yields the protein CASARGGAGTGELFF.

Many counts were recorded for this clonotype. This chain links TRBV20-1 with TRBJ2-5, with 7 bases fitting TRBD1. Germline values: CDR1 DFQATT, CDR2 SNEGSKA (reference sequence). J was trimmed by 5 bases and V by 5 bases; bases with no gene match: 5. CDR3 length equals 12 residues. The CDR3 region has the DNA TGCAGTGCTTACAGGGGCGGGGAGACCCAGTACTTC. Protein: CSAYRGGETQYF.

There are a few counts of this clonotype. The rearrangement uses TRBV5-1 and TRBJ2-1; D call uncertain. The V end lost 5 bases, the J end lost 0 bases, and 6 bases lay between the germline ends. The CDR3 consists of 13 residues. The germline V gene encodes CDR1 SGHRS and CDR2 YFSETQ. The DNA of the CDR3 is TGCGCCAGCAGGGTAGCCTCCTACAATGAGCAGTTCTTC. Its protein is CASRVASYNEQFF. The full variable domain, completed using reference TRBV5-1 and TRBJ2-1, is KAGVTQTPRYLIKTRGQQVTLSCSPISGHRSVSWYQQTPGQGLQFLFEYFSETQRNKGNFPGRFSGRQFSNSRSEMNVSTLELGDSALYLCASRVASYNEQFFGPGTRLTVL.

This clonotype has a count of ten or more. The chain links TRBV28 to TRBJ2-7; D unresolved. Germline CDR1 MDHEN, CDR2 SYDVKM. V was cut by 4 bases and J by 5 bases, with 9 bases left in between. This CDR3 contains 12 residues. CDR3 region: CASSSAVHEQYF. DNA for the CDR3: TGTGCCAGCAGTTCTGCGGTCCACGAGCAGTACTTC. Variable domain in full (rest from reference TRBV28 and TRBJ2-7): DVKVTQSSRYLVKRTGEKVFLECVQDMDHENMFWYRQDPGLGLRLIYFSYDVKMKEKGDIPEGYSVSREKKERFSLILESASTNQTSMYLCASSSAVHEQYFGPGTRLTVT.

The chain uses TRBV18 and TRBJ2-2; D is possibly TRBD2 (5 bases). The CDR3 covers 13 residues. Looked up from germline, CDR1 is KGHSH and CDR2 is LQKENI. V lost 4 bases to trimming and J lost 7 bases, with 10 bases between them. The CDR3 loop reads CASSLGRDGELFF. The DNA for the CDR3 is TGTGCCAGCTCACTCGGACGGGACGGGGAGCTGTTTTTT.

This clonotype has more than one count but fewer than ten. V and J are TRBV7-2 and TRBJ2-2; D is perhaps TRBD1 (6 bases). The CDR3 has 13 amino acids. Germline lookup yields CDR1 SGHTA and CDR2 FQGNSA. V lost 5 bases and J 5 bases, leaving 9 bases between the germline ends. The CDR3 DNA is TGTGCCAGCAGCACACAGGGAACCGGGGAGCTGTTTTTT. This sequence encodes CASSTQGTGELFF. The entire variable domain, with the rest obtained from reference TRBV7-2 and TRBJ2-2, is as follows: GAGVSQSPSNKVTEKGKDVELRCDPISGHTALYWYRQSLGQGLEFLIYFQGNSAPDKSGLPSDRFSAERTGGSVSTLTIQRTQQEDSAVYLCASSTQGTGELFFGEGSRLTVL.

This clonotype was observed at least ten times. This chain's CDR3 is CASSPGHLAKNIQYF. The CDR3 coding sequence is TGTGCCAGCAGCCCAGGACACCTAGCCAAAAACATTCAGTACTTC. The rearrangement uses TRBV4-2 and TRBJ2-4; TRBD1 is a possible D gene (5 bases). Germline V gene data show CDR1 as LGHNA and CDR2 as YNFKEQ. The V and J ends lost 4 bases and 0 bases respectively, with 10 bases between them. This CDR3 is 15 amino acids long.

V usage is TRBV18 and J usage is TRBJ2-1, with TRBD2 as a possible D gene (5 bases). The germline CDR1 and CDR2 sequences are KGHSH and LQKENI. V shed 2 bases and J shed 2 bases, with 10 bases lying between them. This CDR3 comprises 15 residues. The CDR3 spells CASSPFPGTYNEQFF. In nucleotides, the CDR3 is TGTGCCAGCTCACCATTCCCCGGGACCTACAATGAGCAGTTCTTC.

V is TRBV4-3 and J is TRBJ1-6; D not certain. Germline V gives CDR1 LGHNA, CDR2 YSLEER. V dropped 1 base and J dropped 7 bases, with 14 bases sitting between them. CDR3 length equals 16 residues. In DNA form, the CDR3 reads TGCGCCAGCAGCCAAGCCCTATCTGCCCTGAATTCACCCCTCCACTTT. This sequence encodes CASSQALSALNSPLHF.

This clonotype was recorded a few times. The gene calls are TRBV10-1 and TRBJ2-2; D call uncertain. Germline-derived CDR1 and CDR2 are WNHNN and SYGVQD (reference sequence). CDR3 length: 11 residues. The V gene lost 2 bases and the J gene lost 6 bases, with 1 base spanning the gap. The CDR3 DNA reads as TGCGCCAGCAGTGAGCCCGGGGAGCTGTTTTTT. Its translation: CASSEPGELFF.

This chain connects TRBV20-1 to TRBJ1-5; D perhaps matches TRBD1 (6 bases). Germline V gives CDR1 DFQATT, CDR2 SNEGSKA (reference sequence). V lost 4 bases, J lost 9 bases, and 13 bases lay in between. The CDR3 is 12 amino acids. CDR3 loop: CSANKQGSPQHF. In DNA, the CDR3 is TGCAGTGCTAACAAACAGGGCTCGCCCCAGCATTTT.

This clonotype came up a few times. The chain recombines TRBV30 with TRBJ2-1, with TRBD2 matching 12 bases. Unmatched junction bases numbered 4, after V lost 5 bases and J lost 5 bases. The CDR3 is 14 amino acids. Germline CDR1 and CDR2: GTSNPN and SVGIG (reference sequence). CDR3 sequence reads: CAWDRTSGDNEQFF. The CDR3 bases are TGTGCCTGGGATAGGACTAGCGGGGACAATGAGCAGTTCTTC.

This clonotype was found a few times. The genes are TRBV6-2 or TRBV6-3 and TRBJ2-7, with D unclear. In germline, CDR1 is MNHEY, CDR2 SVGEGT. Trimming stripped 6 bases from V and 2 bases from J, with 17 bases between. The CDR3 has 15 amino acids. The CDR3: CASSLGPNSPYEQYF. As DNA, the CDR3 is TGTGCCAGCAGCCTCGGACCTAACAGTCCCTACGAGCAGTACTTC.